This T cell receptor (beta chain) was sequenced in a study of cytomegalovirus exposure and HLA in healthy donors. Clones were sequenced by immunoSEQ multiplex PCR, and TCRdb holds only the in-frame ones, with some missing. The table has under 150,000 clones, about 86% seen once; the top ten hold 6.5% to 8.5%. CDR3 length: 14 residues. Deletions cut 2 bases from V and 6 bases from J, with 12 bases between. Germline values: CDR1 MNHNY, CDR2 SVGAGI (reference sequence). Donors were drawn from the roughly 110-subject validation cohort, separate from the approximately 670-subject first cohort. The chain combines TRBV6-6 with TRBJ2-3; the D gene is possibly TRBD2 (5 bases). What was sequenced was PBMCs. The clonotype comes from a woman aged 18-29 years in good health and CMV-seropositive. The CDR3 protein is CASSYGLLGDTQYF. In DNA form, the CDR3 reads TGTGCCAGCAGTTACGGACTCCTTGGGGATACGCAGTATTTT.